One TCR beta chain is described in this entry. The antigen remains undetermined. The sample comes from a study of T cell responses to AZD1222 COVID-19 vaccine. Combined were second doses at about 4 or about 12 weeks. CDR1 and CDR2 from the germline V gene are SEHNR and FQNEAQ (reference sequence). Trimming took 3 bases from V and 2 from J; bases not matched to a gene: 14. CDR3 size: 19 residues. Study outcomes and limitations: Only six or seven AZD1222 recipients tested seropositive at baseline. Of spike-specific TCRs, nearly half reportedly target regions left unmutated in variants.

The method was immunoSEQ multiplex PCR; TCRdb's version includes in-frame clones alone and lacks a portion of them. This sample has 80,000 to 95,000 clones, with roughly 90% found just once. The sequence was obtained from an adult who received the AZD1222 COVID-19 vaccine. The chain is built from TRBV7-9 and TRBJ2-3; 10 nucleotides line up with TRBD1. The sequencing here drew on peripheral blood, taken 28 days after the second AZD1222 dose. CDR3 sequence (DNA): TGTGCCAGCAGCTTGGGGGCCCGGGGACAGGGGTTTTCCACAGATACGCAGTATTTT. Translation: CASSLGARGQGFSTDTQYF. Together with reference TRBV7-9 and TRBJ2-3, the CDR3 gives the full variable domain: DTGVSQNPRHKITKRGQNVTFRCDPISEHNRLYWYRQTLGQGPEFLTYFQNEAQLEKSRLLSDRFSAERPKGSFSTLEIQRTEQGDSAMYLCASSLGARGQGFSTDTQYFGPGTRLTVL.